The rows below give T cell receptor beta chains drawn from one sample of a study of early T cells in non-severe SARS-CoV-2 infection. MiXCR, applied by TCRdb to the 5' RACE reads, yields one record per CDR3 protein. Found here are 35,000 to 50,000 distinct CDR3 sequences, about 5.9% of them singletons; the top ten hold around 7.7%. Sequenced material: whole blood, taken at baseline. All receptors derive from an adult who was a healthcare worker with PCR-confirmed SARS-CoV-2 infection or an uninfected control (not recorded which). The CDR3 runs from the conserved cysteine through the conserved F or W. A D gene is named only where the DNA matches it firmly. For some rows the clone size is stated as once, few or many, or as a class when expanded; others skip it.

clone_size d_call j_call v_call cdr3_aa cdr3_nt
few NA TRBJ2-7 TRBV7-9 CASSPQGYSSYEQYF TGTGCCAGCAGCCCACAGGGTTACTCCTCCTACGAGCAGTACTTC
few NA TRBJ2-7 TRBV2 CASSATVEQYF TGTGCCAGCAGTGCGACAGTCGAGCAGTACTTC
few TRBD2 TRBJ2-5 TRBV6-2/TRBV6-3 CASSYSGSGGQETQYF TGTGCCAGCAGTTACTCGGGTAGCGGGGGACAAGAGACCCAGTACTTC
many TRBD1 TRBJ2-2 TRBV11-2 CASSLRLGTENTGELFF TGTGCCAGCAGCTTACGCCTCGGGACAGAGAACACCGGGGAGCTGTTTTTT
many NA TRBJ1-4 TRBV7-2 CASSEDTYEKLFF TGTGCCAGCAGCGAGGACACGTATGAAAAACTGTTTTTT
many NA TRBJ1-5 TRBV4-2 CASSQDYSLSNQPQHF TGTGCCAGCAGCCAAGATTACAGCTTATCCAATCAGCCCCAGCATTTT
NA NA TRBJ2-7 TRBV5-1 CASHRGGYEQYF TGCGCCAGTCACAGGGGAGGGTACGAGCAGTACTTC
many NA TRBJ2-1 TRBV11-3 CASSLVAGHEQFF TGTGCCAGCAGCTTAGTTGCGGGGCATGAGCAGTTCTTC
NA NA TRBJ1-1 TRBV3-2 CASSQGTGENTEAFF TGTGCCAGCAGCCAAGGGACAGGGGAGAACACTGAAGCTTTCTTT
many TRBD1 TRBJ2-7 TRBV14 CASSLSGAGGHEQYF TGTGCCAGCAGCCTTTCGGGGGCAGGGGGCCACGAGCAGTACTTC
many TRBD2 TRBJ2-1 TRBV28 CASSLRRGNNEQFF TGTGCCAGCAGTTTAAGGCGGGGGAACAATGAGCAGTTCTTC
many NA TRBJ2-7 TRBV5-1 CASPTGGQGPTYEQYF TGCGCCAGTCCAACCGGAGGGCAGGGACCTACCTACGAGCAGTACTTC
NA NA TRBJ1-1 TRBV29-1 CSVLRGSTEAFF TGCAGCGTGTTGAGGGGAAGCACTGAAGCTTTCTTT
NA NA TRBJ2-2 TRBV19 CASSLRAGASTGELFF TGTGCCAGTAGCCTCCGGGCAGGGGCCAGCACCGGGGAGCTGTTTTTT
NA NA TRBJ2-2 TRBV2 CASSEDQLGPSGELFF TGTGCCAGCAGTGAAGACCAGTTGGGGCCCAGCGGGGAGCTGTTTTTT
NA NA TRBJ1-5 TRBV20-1 CSAPVSSGGPNQPQHF TGCAGTGCCCCTGTGAGTAGTGGGGGCCCCAATCAGCCCCAGCATTTT
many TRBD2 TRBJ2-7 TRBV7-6 CASSPLAESSYEQYF TGTGCCAGCAGCCCACTAGCGGAAAGCTCCTACGAGCAGTACTTC
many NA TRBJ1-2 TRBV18 CASSPTTGRANYGYTF TGTGCCAGCTCACCTACTACGGGCCGAGCTAACTATGGCTACACCTTC
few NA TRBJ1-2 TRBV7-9 CASSLWGSVDYGYTF TGTGCCAGCAGCTTATGGGGCTCTGTCGACTATGGCTACACCTTC
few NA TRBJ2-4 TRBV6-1 CASSEGAENIQYF TGTGCCAGCAGTGAGGGGGCAGAAAACATTCAGTACTTC
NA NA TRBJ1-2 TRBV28 CASSLRPYGYTF TGTGCCAGCAGTCTACGTCCCTATGGCTACACCTTC
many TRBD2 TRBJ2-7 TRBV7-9 CASSHTSGGYEQYF TGTGCCAGCAGCCATACTAGCGGGGGGTACGAGCAGTACTTC
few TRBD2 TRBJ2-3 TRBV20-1 CSASWDYDATDTQYF TGCAGTGCTAGTTGGGACTACGATGCCACAGATACGCAGTATTTT
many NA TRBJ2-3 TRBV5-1 CASSSPGYTDTQYF TGCGCCAGCAGCTCTCCAGGGTACACAGATACGCAGTATTTT
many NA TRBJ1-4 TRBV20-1 CSVGGGLDEKLFF TGCAGTGTTGGAGGGGGGTTGGATGAAAAACTGTTTTTT
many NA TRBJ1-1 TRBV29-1 CSVHQGSLNTEAFF TGCAGCGTTCACCAAGGGTCTCTGAACACTGAAGCTTTCTTT
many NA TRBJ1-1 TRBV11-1 CASSLDTKEAFF TGTGCCAGCAGCTTAGATACGAAGGAGGCTTTCTTT
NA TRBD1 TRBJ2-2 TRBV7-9 CASSFLGQGGTGELFF TGTGCCAGCAGCTTCTTAGGACAGGGAGGCACCGGGGAGCTGTTTTTT
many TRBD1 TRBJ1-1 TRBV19 CASSVQGAGEAFF TGTGCCAGTAGTGTACAGGGGGCGGGTGAAGCTTTCTTT
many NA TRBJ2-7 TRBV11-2 CASSLLPYEQYF TGTGCCAGCAGCCTCCTTCCCTACGAGCAGTACTTC
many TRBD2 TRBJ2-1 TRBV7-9 CASSSRLAGPLGEQFF TGTGCCAGCAGTTCTAGACTAGCGGGGCCACTGGGTGAGCAGTTCTTC
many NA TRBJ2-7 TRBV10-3 CAISDSGTLYEQYF TGTGCCATCAGTGATTCCGGGACCCTGTACGAGCAGTACTTC
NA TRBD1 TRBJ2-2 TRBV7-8 CASSGQGWIGELFF TGTGCCAGCAGCGGACAGGGGTGGATCGGGGAGCTGTTTTTT
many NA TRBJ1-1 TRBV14 CASSRQGGGAEAFF TGTGCCAGCAGCCGGCAGGGAGGAGGAGCTGAAGCTTTCTTT
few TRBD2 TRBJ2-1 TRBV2 CASSENGLVQYEQFF TGTGCCAGCAGTGAAAATGGACTAGTTCAGTATGAGCAGTTCTTC
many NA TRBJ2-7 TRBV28 CASSSSVPYEQYF TGTGCCAGCAGTTCGTCCGTCCCCTACGAGCAGTACTTC
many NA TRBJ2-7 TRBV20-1 CSASRGTYEQYF TGCAGTGCTTCGCGCGGGACCTACGAGCAGTACTTC
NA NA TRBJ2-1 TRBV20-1 CSARRQVGMSNEQFF TGCAGTGCTAGGAGACAGGTGGGGATGTCGAATGAGCAGTTCTTC
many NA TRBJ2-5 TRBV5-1 CASSLAPGGRQETQYF TGCGCCAGCAGCTTGGCCCCAGGGGGGAGACAAGAGACCCAGTACTTC
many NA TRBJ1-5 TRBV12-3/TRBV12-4 CASSLVLQGPQHF TGTGCCAGCAGTTTAGTACTACAAGGGCCCCAGCATTTT
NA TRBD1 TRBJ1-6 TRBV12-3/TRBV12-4 CASSSRTGNNSPLHF TGTGCCAGCAGCTCAAGGACAGGGAATAATTCACCCCTCCACTTT
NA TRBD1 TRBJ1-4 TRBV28 CASITGVSEKLFF TGTGCCAGCATCACAGGGGTTTCTGAAAAACTGTTTTTT
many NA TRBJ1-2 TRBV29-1 CSVEAGRLYGYTF TGCAGCGTTGAAGCCGGGCGGCTCTATGGCTACACCTTC
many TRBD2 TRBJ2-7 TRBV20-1 CSALLAGGYEQYF TGCAGTGCCCTCCTAGCGGGGGGTTACGAGCAGTACTTC
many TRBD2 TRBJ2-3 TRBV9 CASSPPAGGFTDTQYF TGTGCCAGCAGCCCTCCGGCGGGGGGTTTTACAGATACGCAGTATTTT
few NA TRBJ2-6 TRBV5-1 CASSLAGEVTGANVLTF TGCGCCAGCAGCTTGGCAGGGGAGGTAACTGGGGCCAACGTCCTGACTTTC
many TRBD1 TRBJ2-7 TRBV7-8 CASVDRGAYEQYF TGTGCCAGCGTAGACAGGGGGGCCTACGAGCAGTACTTC
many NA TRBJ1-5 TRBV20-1 CSAGKAGRNSNQPQHF TGCAGTGCGGGGAAGGCAGGGCGGAATAGCAATCAGCCCCAGCATTTT
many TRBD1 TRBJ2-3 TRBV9 CASSVELGQGFTDTQYF TGTGCCAGCAGCGTAGAGTTGGGACAGGGGTTCACAGATACGCAGTATTTT
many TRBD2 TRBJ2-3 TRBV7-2 CASSFSGPTDTQYF TGTGCCAGCAGCTTTAGCGGGCCCACAGATACGCAGTATTTT
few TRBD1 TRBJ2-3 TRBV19 CASKSVLGQAHGLTDTQYF TGTGCCAGTAAGTCGGTCTTGGGACAGGCTCATGGACTCACAGATACGCAGTATTTT
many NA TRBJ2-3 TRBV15 CATSRDRGGTDTQYF TGTGCCACCAGCAGAGATAGGGGGGGAACAGATACGCAGTATTTT
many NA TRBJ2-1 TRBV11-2 CASSLVAAVGNEQFF TGTGCCAGCAGCTTAGTAGCAGCGGTGGGGAATGAGCAGTTCTTC
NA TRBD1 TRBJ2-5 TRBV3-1 CASSEKVYRGKETQYF TGTGCCAGCAGCGAAAAAGTCTACAGGGGAAAAGAGACCCAGTACTTC
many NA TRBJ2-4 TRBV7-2 CASSSEPAKNIQYF TGTGCCAGCAGCTCGGAACCGGCCAAAAACATTCAGTACTTC
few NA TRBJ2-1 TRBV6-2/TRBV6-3 CASRKGGANNEQFF TGTGCCAGCAGAAAGGGGGGTGCGAACAATGAGCAGTTCTTC
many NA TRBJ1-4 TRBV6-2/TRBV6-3 CASSFLGQYEKLFF TGTGCCAGCAGTTTCCTCGGACAGTATGAAAAACTGTTTTTT
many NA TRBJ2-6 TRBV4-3 CASSQAGSGANVLTF TGCGCCAGCAGCCAAGCGGGGTCTGGGGCCAACGTCCTGACTTTC
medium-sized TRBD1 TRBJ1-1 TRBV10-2 CASSESGDRGLVNTEAFF TGCGCCAGCAGTGAGTCAGGGGACAGGGGGCTGGTGAACACTGAAGCTTTCTTT
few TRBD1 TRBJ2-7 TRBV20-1 CSASSGGSYEQYF TGCAGTGCTTCGTCAGGGGGCTCCTACGAGCAGTACTTC